These 14 T cell receptor beta chains originate from one sample sequenced in a study of OX40 agonist ivuxolimab in advanced cancers. Here immunoSEQ multiplex PCR was the method, and the copy in TCRdb shows in-frame clones only, minus some. The table shows around 32,000 clones, with over 85% occurring only once. Source: CD4+ or CD8+ T cells sorted from blood, taken in a trial of the OX40 agonist ivuxolimab. The receptors shown here come from an adult with an advanced solid tumor such as melanoma, head and neck, liver or kidney cancer.

The chain carries TRBV6-5 and TRBJ2-7, with D maybe TRBD2 (5 bases). This CDR3 has 14 amino acids. V was pared by 2 bases and J by 6 bases, with 14 bases between. The germline CDR1 and CDR2 sequences are MNHEY and SVGAGI. The CDR3 region has the DNA TGTGCCAGCAGTTACCTATCCGGCGCGGGCGAGCAGTACTTC. Amino acid sequence: CASSYLSGAGEQYF.

The chain recombines TRBV4-1 with TRBJ2-1; 16 bases align to TRBD2. The CDR3 runs 17 residues. The J segment lost 2 bases and the V segment lost 8 bases, leaving 6 bases of the junction unmatched. The germline V gene encodes CDR1 MGHRA and CDR2 YSYEKL. The CDR3 nucleotides are TGCGCCAGCTCCGGGACTAGCGGGGGGGCAACCTACAATGAGCAGTTCTTC. It yields the protein CASSGTSGGATYNEQFF.

This chain links TRBV6-6 with TRBJ1-6; D unclear. V was shortened by 8 bases and J by 11 bases, with 7 bases between the two germline ends. This CDR3 is 10 amino acids long. Germline V gives CDR1 MNHNY, CDR2 SVGAGI (reference sequence). CDR3 residues: CASGLPPLHF. CDR3 coding DNA: TGTGCCAGCGGACTACCACCCCTCCACTTT.

The rearrangement joins TRBV2 to TRBJ1-5; no definite D call. The CDR3 runs to 14 residues. Trimming pared 5 bases from V and 0 bases from J, leaving 8 bases between. Germline V gene sequence: CDR1 SNHLY, CDR2 FYNNEI. The CDR3: CASSPGSSNQPQHF. The CDR3 nucleotides are TGTGCCAGCAGTCCGGGGAGTAGCAATCAGCCCCAGCATTTT.

This clone has a handful of counts. J is TRBJ1-2 and V is TRBV28; maybe TRBD1 (5 bases). V lost 4 bases and J 3 bases, leaving 12 bases between the germline ends. Germline V gene lookup returns CDR1 MDHEN and CDR2 SYDVKM. CDR3 length: 14 residues. CDR3 protein: CASSSPGSYYGYTF. CDR3 DNA: TGTGCCAGCAGTTCCCCAGGGAGCTACTATGGCTACACCTTC.

The chain carries TRBV2 and TRBJ1-2; TRBD1 might be the D (5 bases). The V end was cut by 8 bases, the J end by 1 base, with 8 bases between. This CDR3 has 12 amino acids. CDR1 and CDR2 (germline): SNHLY, FYNNEI. The CDR3 here is CASEGDNYGYTF. The DNA for the CDR3 is TGTGCCAGCGAAGGGGATAACTATGGCTACACCTTC.

CDR3 nucleotides: TGTGCCAGCAGTCGGCCAGGTAGCACAGATACGCAGTATTTT. As protein: CASSRPGSTDTQYF. This chain connects TRBV28 to TRBJ2-3; D is uncertain. Germline CDR1 reads MDHEN; CDR2 reads SYDVKM. This CDR3 is built from 14 residues. Between the trimmed V and J ends, which lost 5 bases and 0 bases, there was a span of 9 bases.

Written as DNA, the CDR3 is TGTGCCAACTCTGCCCCAGGCTTGTACACTGAAGCTTTCTTT. This gives the protein CANSAPGLYTEAFF. V gene TRBV2 combines with J gene TRBJ1-1; D call uncertain. V gave up 10 bases and J gave up 3 bases, with 18 bases separating them. This CDR3 is 14 amino acids long. The germline V gene has CDR1 SNHLY and CDR2 FYNNEI.

CDR3 sequence: CASSPTMTINYGYTF. CDR3 coding DNA: TGTGCCAGCAGCCCGACAATGACAATCAACTATGGCTACACCTTC. The chain uses TRBV7-9 and TRBJ1-2; no reliable D call. Trimming shortened V by 5 bases and J by 2 bases, and 15 bases separated the two germline ends. Germline loops: CDR1 SEHNR, CDR2 FQNEAQ (reference sequence). The CDR3 is made up of 15 amino acids.

In its sample, this clone was seen once. The chain links TRBV7-9 to TRBJ2-1, with 7 bases matching TRBD2. The CDR3 consists of 16 residues. After removal of 4 bases from V and 0 bases from J, the junction contained 6 bases not matched to a gene. Germline assignment: CDR1 SEHNR and CDR2 FQNEAQ (reference sequence). CDR3 DNA: TGTGCCAGCAGCTCCCTAGCGGACCACTCCTACAATGAGCAGTTCTTC. This translates into CASSSLADHSYNEQFF.

The rearrangement links TRBV19 to TRBJ1-1, with D perhaps matching TRBD1 (5 bases). The germline V gene has CDR1 LNHDA and CDR2 SQIVND (reference sequence). The CDR3 extends over 12 amino acids. Trimming stripped 3 bases from V and 5 bases from J, with 7 bases between. CDR3 amino acids: CASSMGLTEAFF. DNA for the CDR3: TGTGCCAGTAGTATGGGGCTTACTGAAGCTTTCTTT.

The rearrangement links TRBV7-8 to TRBJ2-7, with TRBD1 matching 7 bases. The CDR3 has 14 residues. Trimming removed 0 bases from V and 4 bases from J; junction bases left unmatched: 3. Germline V gene data show CDR1 as SGHVS and CDR2 as FQNEAQ. The CDR3 spells CASSLANRGYEQYF. The CDR3 DNA sequence: TGTGCCAGCAGCTTAGCAAACAGGGGTTACGAGCAGTACTTC.

The rearrangement joins TRBV5-4 to TRBJ1-3; possible D gene TRBD1, 5 bases. The CDR3 loop spans 15 amino acids. Trimming left V 3 bases short and J 2 bases short, with 12 bases between. The V gene's germline CDR1 is SGHNT and CDR2 YYREEE (reference sequence). The CDR3 loop is CASSWGEDPGNTIYF. The CDR3 DNA reads TGTGCCAGCAGCTGGGGGGAAGACCCTGGAAACACCATATATTTT.

The chain links TRBV4-1 to TRBJ2-2, with 10 nucleotides matching TRBD1. Germline V lookup: CDR1 MGHRA, CDR2 YSYEKL. CDR3 length: 19 amino acids. After removal of 4 bases from V and 4 bases from J, the junction contained 15 bases not matched to a gene. In nucleotides, the CDR3 is TGCGCCAGCAGCCTTTCTAATTCCGGGACAGGGGAGGTCACCGGGGAGCTGTTTTTT. This translates into CASSLSNSGTGEVTGELFF.